A selection of T cell receptor beta chains follows, all from one sample in a study of T cells in Graves' hyperthyroidism and ophthalmopathy. TCRdb processed the multiplex PCR reads anew with MiXCR; each CDR3 protein has one entry. The table shows approximately 380,000 distinct CDR3 sequences, with 18% occurring only once. The sample taken for sequencing was blood. These receptors were obtained from a man younger than 35 with Graves' ophthalmopathy. Each CDR3 is given with its conserved first and last residue. Fields, in order: D gene, J gene, clone size, V gene, CDR3 protein. A D gene is named only where the DNA matches it firmly. Some rows mark clone size as missing; the rest say once, few, many or name a class of expanded clone.

d_gene: .; j_gene: TRBJ2-1; abundance: .; v_gene: TRBV24-1; CDR3aa: CATSGRNRYSNEQFF
d_gene: .; j_gene: TRBJ1-4; abundance: many; v_gene: TRBV12-3/TRBV12-4; CDR3aa: CASIPRGGTNEKLFF
d_gene: TRBD1; j_gene: TRBJ2-1; abundance: many; v_gene: TRBV12-3/TRBV12-4; CDR3aa: CASSLGQGLGNEQFF
d_gene: TRBD2; j_gene: TRBJ2-7; abundance: many; v_gene: TRBV12-3/TRBV12-4; CDR3aa: CASSHPGLADYEQYF
d_gene: TRBD1; j_gene: TRBJ1-2; abundance: many; v_gene: TRBV6-1; CDR3aa: CASSPTGGSGYTF
d_gene: .; j_gene: TRBJ2-7; abundance: .; v_gene: TRBV5-1; CDR3aa: CASSEGAYEQYF
d_gene: TRBD1; j_gene: TRBJ1-5; abundance: few; v_gene: TRBV20-1; CDR3aa: CSAGHRGGNQPQHF
d_gene: .; j_gene: TRBJ2-2; abundance: .; v_gene: TRBV15; CDR3aa: CARAGQGGELFF
d_gene: TRBD1; j_gene: TRBJ1-2; abundance: few; v_gene: TRBV29-1; CDR3aa: CSVGGYRGPGGYTF
d_gene: TRBD2; j_gene: TRBJ2-1; abundance: .; v_gene: TRBV5-1; CDR3aa: CASSLGLAGESAEQFF
d_gene: TRBD1; j_gene: TRBJ1-6; abundance: .; v_gene: TRBV11-2; CDR3aa: CASSPGQGAGPLHF
d_gene: TRBD1; j_gene: TRBJ2-1; abundance: many; v_gene: TRBV10-2; CDR3aa: CASSDRTGARNEQFF
d_gene: TRBD2; j_gene: TRBJ2-1; abundance: few; v_gene: TRBV5-6; CDR3aa: CASSLALGGYYNEQFF
d_gene: TRBD1; j_gene: TRBJ1-4; abundance: .; v_gene: TRBV28; CDR3aa: CATTGQPNEKLFF
d_gene: TRBD2; j_gene: TRBJ2-3; abundance: many; v_gene: TRBV7-3; CDR3aa: CASSSQGGNTQYF
d_gene: .; j_gene: TRBJ2-1; abundance: many; v_gene: TRBV12-3/TRBV12-4; CDR3aa: CASAGGRGVYNEQFF
d_gene: .; j_gene: TRBJ2-7; abundance: many; v_gene: TRBV28; CDR3aa: CASSLPGSYEQYF
d_gene: .; j_gene: TRBJ2-6; abundance: .; v_gene: TRBV27; CDR3aa: CASSLGVPGANVLTF
d_gene: TRBD1; j_gene: TRBJ1-2; abundance: .; v_gene: TRBV6-1; CDR3aa: CAAYRGGYGYTF
d_gene: .; j_gene: TRBJ2-3; abundance: few; v_gene: TRBV10-3; CDR3aa: CAISIEDTQYF
d_gene: .; j_gene: TRBJ2-3; abundance: few; v_gene: TRBV29-1; CDR3aa: CSGTGFLAGTQYF
d_gene: .; j_gene: TRBJ1-4; abundance: many; v_gene: TRBV3-1; CDR3aa: CASSQGGGWTGEKLFF
d_gene: TRBD1; j_gene: TRBJ1-1; abundance: many; v_gene: TRBV3-1; CDR3aa: CASSVGTEGTEAFF
d_gene: TRBD2; j_gene: TRBJ2-1; abundance: many; v_gene: TRBV20-1; CDR3aa: CSAPGLADNEQFF
d_gene: TRBD1; j_gene: TRBJ1-1; abundance: .; v_gene: TRBV7-9; CDR3aa: CASSPGQGWTAFF
d_gene: TRBD2; j_gene: TRBJ2-1; abundance: many; v_gene: TRBV2; CDR3aa: CASRPSGGHYNEQFF
d_gene: .; j_gene: TRBJ2-2; abundance: .; v_gene: TRBV5-1; CDR3aa: CASSRTANTGELFF
d_gene: TRBD2; j_gene: TRBJ2-4; abundance: many; v_gene: TRBV5-1; CDR3aa: CASSLVTSGSAKNIQYF
d_gene: .; j_gene: TRBJ2-6; abundance: few; v_gene: TRBV7-9; CDR3aa: CASSRRAEGARGANVLTF
d_gene: .; j_gene: TRBJ1-1; abundance: many; v_gene: TRBV18; CDR3aa: CASSPGGQPGSTEAFF
d_gene: TRBD1; j_gene: TRBJ2-5; abundance: .; v_gene: TRBV28; CDR3aa: CASSRPGTGGLETQYF
d_gene: .; j_gene: TRBJ2-3; abundance: .; v_gene: TRBV6-7; CDR3aa: CASSYLGPYSTDTQYF
d_gene: .; j_gene: TRBJ2-7; abundance: many; v_gene: TRBV3-1; CDR3aa: CASSRAGEQYF
d_gene: TRBD2; j_gene: TRBJ2-5; abundance: .; v_gene: TRBV7-9; CDR3aa: CASSRDSSGGGETQYF